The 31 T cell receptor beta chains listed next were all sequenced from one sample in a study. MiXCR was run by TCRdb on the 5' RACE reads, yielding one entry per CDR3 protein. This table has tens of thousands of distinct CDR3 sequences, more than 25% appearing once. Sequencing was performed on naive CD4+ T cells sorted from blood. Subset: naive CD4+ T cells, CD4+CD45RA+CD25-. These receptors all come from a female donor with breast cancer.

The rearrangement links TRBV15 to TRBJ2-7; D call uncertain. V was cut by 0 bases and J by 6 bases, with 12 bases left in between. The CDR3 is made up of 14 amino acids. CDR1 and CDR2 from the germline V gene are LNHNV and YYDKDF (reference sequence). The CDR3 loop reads CATSRDVRLAEQYF. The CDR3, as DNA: TGTGCCACCAGCAGAGATGTCAGGTTGGCCGAGCAGTACTTC.

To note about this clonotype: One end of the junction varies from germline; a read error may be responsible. The CDR3 DNA reads TGTGCCGGCAGCGTAGGGGACCACGATAACTATGGCTACACCTTC. It specifies CAGSVGDHDNYGYTF. The gene calls are TRBV9 and TRBJ1-2; tentatively, D is TRBD1 (5 bases). The CDR3 covers 15 residues. Germline lookup yields CDR1 SGDLS and CDR2 YYNGEE.

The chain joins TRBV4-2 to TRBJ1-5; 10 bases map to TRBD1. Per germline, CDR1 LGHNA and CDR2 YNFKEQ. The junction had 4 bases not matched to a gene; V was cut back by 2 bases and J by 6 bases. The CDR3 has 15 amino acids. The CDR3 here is CASSQTTGGGQPQHF. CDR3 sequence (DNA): TGTGCCAGCAGCCAAACGACAGGGGGCGGTCAGCCCCAGCATTTT.

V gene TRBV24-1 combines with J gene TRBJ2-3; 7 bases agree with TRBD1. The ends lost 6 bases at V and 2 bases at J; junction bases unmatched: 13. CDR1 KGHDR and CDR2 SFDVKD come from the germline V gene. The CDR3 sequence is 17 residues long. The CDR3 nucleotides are TGTGCCACCAGTAAACCTATACCGGGACAGCACACAGATACGCAGTATTTT. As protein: CATSKPIPGQHTDTQYF.

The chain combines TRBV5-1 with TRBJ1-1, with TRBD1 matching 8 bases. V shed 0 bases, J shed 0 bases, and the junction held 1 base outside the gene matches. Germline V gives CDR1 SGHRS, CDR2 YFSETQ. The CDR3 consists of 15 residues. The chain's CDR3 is CASSLGTGMNTEAFF. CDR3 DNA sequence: TGCGCCAGCAGCTTGGGGACAGGGATGAACACTGAAGCTTTCTTT.

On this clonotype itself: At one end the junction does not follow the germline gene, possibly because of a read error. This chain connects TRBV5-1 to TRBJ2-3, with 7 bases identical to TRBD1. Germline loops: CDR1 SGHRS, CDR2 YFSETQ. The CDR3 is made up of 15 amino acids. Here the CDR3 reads CASSTGTASTDTQYF. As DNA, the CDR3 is TGTGCCAGCAGCACTGGGACAGCTAGCACAGATACGCAGTATTTT.

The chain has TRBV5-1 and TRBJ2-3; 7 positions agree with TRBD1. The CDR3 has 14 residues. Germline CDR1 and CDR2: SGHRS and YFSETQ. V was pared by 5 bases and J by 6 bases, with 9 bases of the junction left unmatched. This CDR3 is CASSYGQAADTQYF. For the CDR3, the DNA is TGCGCCAGCAGTTACGGACAGGCGGCGGATACGCAGTATTTT.

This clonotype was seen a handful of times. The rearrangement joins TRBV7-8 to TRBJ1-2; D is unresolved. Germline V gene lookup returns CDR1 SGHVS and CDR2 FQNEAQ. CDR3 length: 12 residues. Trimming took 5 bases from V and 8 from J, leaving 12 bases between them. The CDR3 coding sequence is TGTGCCAGCAGCGCAGCAGAGGGAGGCTACACCTTC. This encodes CASSAAEGGYTF.

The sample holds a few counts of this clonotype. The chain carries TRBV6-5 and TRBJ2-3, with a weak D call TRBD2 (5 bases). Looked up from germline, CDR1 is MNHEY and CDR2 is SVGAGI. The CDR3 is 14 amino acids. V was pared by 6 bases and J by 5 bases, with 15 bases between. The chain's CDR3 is CASSQRAEGDTQYF. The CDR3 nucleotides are TGTGCCAGCAGCCAGAGGGCCGAGGGAGATACGCAGTATTTT.

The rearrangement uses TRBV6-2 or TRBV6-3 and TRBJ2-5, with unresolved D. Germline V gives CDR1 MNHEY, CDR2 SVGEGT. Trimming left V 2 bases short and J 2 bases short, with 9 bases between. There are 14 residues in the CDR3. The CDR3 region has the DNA TGTGCCAGCAGTTACCCGAATGAACAAGAGACCCAGTACTTC. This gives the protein CASSYPNEQETQYF.

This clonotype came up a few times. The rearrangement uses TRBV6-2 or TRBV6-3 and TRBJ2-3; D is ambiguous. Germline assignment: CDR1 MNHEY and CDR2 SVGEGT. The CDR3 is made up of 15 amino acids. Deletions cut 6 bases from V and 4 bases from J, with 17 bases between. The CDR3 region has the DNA TGTGCCAGCAGCCCCGCTATGCGAGAAGCAGATACGCAGTATTTT. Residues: CASSPAMREADTQYF.

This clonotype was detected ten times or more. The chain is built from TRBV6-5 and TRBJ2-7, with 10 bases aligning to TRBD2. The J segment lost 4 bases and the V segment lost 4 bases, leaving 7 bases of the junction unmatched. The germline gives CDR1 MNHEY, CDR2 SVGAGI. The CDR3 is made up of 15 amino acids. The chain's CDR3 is CASSSSGTSDYEQYF. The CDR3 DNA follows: TGTGCCAGCAGTTCATCCGGGACTAGCGATTACGAGCAGTACTTC.

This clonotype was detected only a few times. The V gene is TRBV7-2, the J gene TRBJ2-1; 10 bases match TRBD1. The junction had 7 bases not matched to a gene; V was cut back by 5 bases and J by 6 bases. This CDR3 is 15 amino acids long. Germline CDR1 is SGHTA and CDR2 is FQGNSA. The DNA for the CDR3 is TGTGCCAGCAGCAGAGACCGGACAGGGGGCAATGAGCAGTTCTTC. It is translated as CASSRDRTGGNEQFF.

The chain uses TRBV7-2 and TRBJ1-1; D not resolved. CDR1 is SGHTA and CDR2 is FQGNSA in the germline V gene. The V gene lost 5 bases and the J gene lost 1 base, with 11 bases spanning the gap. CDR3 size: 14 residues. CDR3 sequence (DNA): TGTGCCAGCAGCCTCTACGGAGGGAACACTGAAGCTTTCTTT. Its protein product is CASSLYGGNTEAFF.

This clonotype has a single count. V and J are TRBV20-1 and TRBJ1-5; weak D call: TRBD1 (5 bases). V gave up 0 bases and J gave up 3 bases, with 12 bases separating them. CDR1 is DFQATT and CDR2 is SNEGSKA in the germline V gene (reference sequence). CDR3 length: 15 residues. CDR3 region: CSARESWDPNQPQHF. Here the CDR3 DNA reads TGCAGTGCTAGAGAGAGTTGGGACCCCAATCAGCCCCAGCATTTT.

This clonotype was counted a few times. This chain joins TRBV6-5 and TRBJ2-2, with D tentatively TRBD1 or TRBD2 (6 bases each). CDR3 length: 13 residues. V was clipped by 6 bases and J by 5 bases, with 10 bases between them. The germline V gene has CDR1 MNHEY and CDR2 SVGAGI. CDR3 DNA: TGTGCCAGCAGGAGAGGGGGGACCGGGGAGCTGTTTTTT. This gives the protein CASRRGGTGELFF.

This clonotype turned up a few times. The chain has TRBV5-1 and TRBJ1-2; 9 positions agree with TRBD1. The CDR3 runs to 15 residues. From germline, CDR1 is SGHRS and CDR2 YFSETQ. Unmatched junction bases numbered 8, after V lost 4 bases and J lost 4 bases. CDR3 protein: CASSSRQGVGYGYTF. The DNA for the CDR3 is TGCGCCAGCAGCAGCCGACAGGGGGTAGGCTATGGCTACACCTTC.

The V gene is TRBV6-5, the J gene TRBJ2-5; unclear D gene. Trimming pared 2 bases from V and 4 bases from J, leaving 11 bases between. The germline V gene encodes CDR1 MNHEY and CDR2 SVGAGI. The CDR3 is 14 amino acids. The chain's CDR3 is CASSYGNRRETQYF. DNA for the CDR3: TGTGCCAGCAGTTACGGAAACAGAAGAGAGACCCAGTACTTC.

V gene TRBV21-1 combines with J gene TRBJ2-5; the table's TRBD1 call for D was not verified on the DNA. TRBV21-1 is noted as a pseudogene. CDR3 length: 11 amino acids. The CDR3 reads CASNPGETQCF. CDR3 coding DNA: TGTGCCAGCAACCCAGGGGAGACCCAGTGCTTC.

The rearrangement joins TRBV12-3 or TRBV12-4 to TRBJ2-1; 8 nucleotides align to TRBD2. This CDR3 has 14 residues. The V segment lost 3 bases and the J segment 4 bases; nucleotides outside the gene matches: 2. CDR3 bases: TGTGCCAGCAGTTTCTCTAGCGGGTACAATGAGCAGTTCTTC. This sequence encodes CASSFSSGYNEQFF.

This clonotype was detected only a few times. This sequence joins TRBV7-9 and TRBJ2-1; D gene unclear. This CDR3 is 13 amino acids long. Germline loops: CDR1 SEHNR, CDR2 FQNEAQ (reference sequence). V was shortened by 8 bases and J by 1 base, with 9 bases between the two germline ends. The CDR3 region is CASGERSYNEQFF. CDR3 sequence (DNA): TGTGCCAGCGGGGAAAGATCCTACAATGAGCAGTTCTTC.

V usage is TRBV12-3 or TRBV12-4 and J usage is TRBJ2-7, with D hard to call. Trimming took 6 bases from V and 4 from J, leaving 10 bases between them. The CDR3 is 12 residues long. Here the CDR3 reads CASSRGEYEQYF. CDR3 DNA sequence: TGTGCCAGCAGCCGCGGAGAGTACGAGCAGTACTTC.

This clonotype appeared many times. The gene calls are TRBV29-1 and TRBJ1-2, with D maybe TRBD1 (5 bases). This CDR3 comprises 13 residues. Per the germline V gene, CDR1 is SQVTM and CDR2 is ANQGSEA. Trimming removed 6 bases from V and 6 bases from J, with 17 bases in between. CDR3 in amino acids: CSVAGQGWNGYTF. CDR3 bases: TGCAGCGTAGCCGGACAAGGGTGGAATGGCTACACCTTC. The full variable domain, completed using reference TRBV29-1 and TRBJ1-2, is SAVISQKPSRDICQRGTSLTIQCQVDSQVTMMFWYRQQPGQSLTLIATANQGSEATYESGFVIDKFPISRPNLTFSTLTVSNMSPEDSSIYLCSVAGQGWNGYTFGSGTRLTVV.

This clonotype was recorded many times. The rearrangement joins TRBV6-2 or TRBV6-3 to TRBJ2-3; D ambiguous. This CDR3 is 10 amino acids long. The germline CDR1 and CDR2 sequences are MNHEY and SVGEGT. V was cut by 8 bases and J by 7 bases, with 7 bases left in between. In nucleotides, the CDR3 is TGTGCCAGCGGGCAAAATACGCAGTATTTT. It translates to CASGQNTQYF.

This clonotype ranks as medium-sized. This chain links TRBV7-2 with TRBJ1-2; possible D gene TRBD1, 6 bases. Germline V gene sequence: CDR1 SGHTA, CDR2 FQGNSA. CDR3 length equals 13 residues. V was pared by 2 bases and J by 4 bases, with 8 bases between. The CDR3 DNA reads TGTGCCAGCAGCTTATCAGGGGTCTATGGCTACACCTTC. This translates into CASSLSGVYGYTF.

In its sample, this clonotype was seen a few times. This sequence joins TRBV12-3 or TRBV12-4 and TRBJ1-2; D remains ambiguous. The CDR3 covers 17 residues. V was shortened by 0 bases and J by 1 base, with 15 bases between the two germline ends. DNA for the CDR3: TGTGCCAGCAGTTTAGCGCGAAGGCAGTTTCTTAACTATGGCTACACCTTC. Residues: CASSLARRQFLNYGYTF.

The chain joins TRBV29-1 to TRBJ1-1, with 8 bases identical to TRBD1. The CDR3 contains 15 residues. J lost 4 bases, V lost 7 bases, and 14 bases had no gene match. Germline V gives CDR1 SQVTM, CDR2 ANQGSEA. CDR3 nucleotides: TGCAGCGCCAAATTACCCAGGGGGCAGGGCACTGAAGCTTTCTTT. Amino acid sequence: CSAKLPRGQGTEAFF.

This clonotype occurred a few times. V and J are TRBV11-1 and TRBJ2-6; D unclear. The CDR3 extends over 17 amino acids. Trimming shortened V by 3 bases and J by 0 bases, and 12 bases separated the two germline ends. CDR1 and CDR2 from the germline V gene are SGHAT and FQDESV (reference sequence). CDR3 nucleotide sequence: TGTGCCAGCAGCTTGGGATCACAGACCTCTGGGGCCAACGTCCTGACTTTC. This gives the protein CASSLGSQTSGANVLTF.

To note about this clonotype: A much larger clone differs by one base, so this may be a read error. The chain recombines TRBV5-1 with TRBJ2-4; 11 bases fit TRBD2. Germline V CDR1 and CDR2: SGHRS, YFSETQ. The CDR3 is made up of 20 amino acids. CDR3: CAGSLGPGLADRLAKNIQYF. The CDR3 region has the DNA TGCGCCGGCAGCTTGGGACCGGGACTAGCGGATAGACTAGCCAAAAACATTCAGTACTTC.

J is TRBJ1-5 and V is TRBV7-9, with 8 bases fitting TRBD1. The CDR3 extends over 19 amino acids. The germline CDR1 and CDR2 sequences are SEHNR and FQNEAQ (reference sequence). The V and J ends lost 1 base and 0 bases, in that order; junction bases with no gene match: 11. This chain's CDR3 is CASSLGPGQEIYSNQPQHF. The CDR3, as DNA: TGTGCCAGCAGCTTAGGACCGGGACAGGAGATTTATAGCAATCAGCCCCAGCATTTT.

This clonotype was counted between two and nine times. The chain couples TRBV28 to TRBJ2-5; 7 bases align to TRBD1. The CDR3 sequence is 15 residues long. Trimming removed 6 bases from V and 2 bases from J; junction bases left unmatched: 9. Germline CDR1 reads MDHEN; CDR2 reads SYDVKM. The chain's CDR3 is CASSPADRAQETQYF. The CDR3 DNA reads TGTGCCAGCAGCCCAGCCGACAGGGCACAAGAGACCCAGTACTTC.